This TCR beta chain was sequenced during a study of cytomegalovirus exposure and HLA in healthy donors. Germline CDR1 reads SGHVS; CDR2 reads FQNEAQ. The CDR3 covers 12 residues. The ends were cut back, 6 bases at V and 8 bases at J, with 13 bases in the middle. Researchers ran the PCR with 60 Vbeta and 13 Jbeta primers. Method: immunoSEQ multiplex PCR; TCRdb's copy keeps in-frame clones and lacks some. The repertoire table contains fewer than 100,000 clones. General study points: Cytomegalovirus-associated TCR beta chains were listed, numbering 164.

Comments on this clone: Its antigen is unidentified.

This rearrangement joins TRBV7-8 to TRBJ1-2; weak D call: TRBD1 (5 bases). Sequencing was done on a sample of PBMCs. The source of this sequence is a woman aged 55-70 years in good health and CMV-seronegative. The CDR3 region has the DNA TGTGCCAGCAGTAGGGGACTGGGGGGCTACACCTTC. It encodes CASSRGLGGYTF.